This T cell receptor (beta chain) was observed in a study of Ad26.COV2.S vaccination and SARS-CoV-2 variants. The CDR3 has 16 residues. V lost 0 bases, J lost 4 bases, and 16 bases lay in between. Germline-derived CDR1 and CDR2 are SGHAT and FQNNGV. Study-wide results and limits: Analyses of TCR breadth and depth may have underestimated total T cell responses.

Regarding this clone: What it recognizes is unknown.

As for treatment: some 20 received Ad26.COV2.S at low or high dose, single or two shots; a few received placebo; per-sample allocation not given. Sampling was performed 63 days after the first vaccine or placebo injection. The table came from immunoSEQ multiplex PCR; TCRdb's copy has only in-frame clones and leaves some out. The repertoire holds hundreds of thousands of clones, 89% seen once, with approximately 2.5% in the top ten. Sequencing used peripheral blood, obtained in a trial of Ad26.COV2.S vaccine versus placebo. The source of this sequence is a person between 18 and 65 years old who received the Ad26.COV2.S COVID-19 vaccine or a placebo. The J gene is TRBJ2-7, the V gene TRBV11-2; D may match TRBD1 or TRBD2 (6 bases each). This chain's CDR3 is CASSLEVGGLLYEQYF. CDR3 nucleotide sequence: TGTGCCAGCAGCTTAGAGGTTGGGGGGCTCTTATACGAGCAGTACTTC. Full variable domain (outside the CDR3, taken from reference TRBV11-2 and TRBJ2-7): EAGVAQSPRYKIIEKRQSVAFWCNPISGHATLYWYQQILGQGPKLLIQFQNNGVVDDSQLPKDRFSAERLKGVDSTLKIQPAKLEDSAVYLCASSLEVGGLLYEQYFGPGTRLTVT.